The TCR beta chain under discussion was sequenced for a study of immune heterogeneity within non-small cell lung tumors. Between the trimmed V and J ends, which lost 11 bases and 4 bases, there was a span of 18 bases. The CDR3 totals 14 residues. The germline V gene encodes CDR1 WNHNN and CDR2 SYGVQD (reference sequence). By share, this clonotype ranks as large. Antigen specificity is unknown. Amplification of TCR beta CDR3 was performed by multiplex PCR with 32 V and 13 J primers. TCRdb recomputed calls from the multiplex PCR reads with MiXCR, one row per CDR3 protein. Among around 2,000 distinct CDR3 sequences listed, under 30% were seen once. General study findings and limits: For local T-cell clonality, the correlation with local tumor mutational burden was moderate but significant (R about 0.35).

The template consisted of bulk tumor genomic DNA, with 600 ng used per sample. Every primary tumor yielded several biopsies, spaced far apart, that were taken during surgery. With untreated, newly diagnosed non-small cell lung cancer, the patients went on to undergo curative surgery. Sequenced material: lung tumor tissue. The rearrangement joins TRBV10-1 to TRBJ1-3; D is perhaps TRBD1 (5 bases). The receptor was isolated from an older woman with non-small cell lung cancer. The CDR3 region is CASPMRGAGNTIYF. The CDR3 bases are TGCGCCTCCCCCATGAGAGGGGCGGGAAACACCATATATTTT.